The source of this T cell receptor (beta chain) is a study of regulatory T cells in long-lasting Graves disease. Construction of the TCR beta libraries employed iRepertoire HTBI primers in conjunction with Arm-PCR of CDR3 regions. TCRdb used MiXCR to reprocess the multiplex PCR reads, holding one entry per CDR3 protein. The sample consists of 600,000 to 650,000 distinct CDR3 sequences, under 20% of them appearing once. Study-wide results and caveats: Persistent cases of Graves' showed reduced TCR diversity relative to newly diagnosed patients.

V lost 0 bases to trimming and J lost 5 bases, with 13 bases between them. CDR1 SGHTA and CDR2 FQGNSA come from the germline V gene. CDR3 length: 15 amino acids. This clonotype was recorded at least ten times. As yet, its antigen is unknown. Time point here: newly diagnosed GD, antithyroid drugs for less than 3 months. RNA isolated from PBMCs was used to make the TCR library. This sample also belongs to another study, concerning T cells in Graves' hyperthyroidism and ophthalmopathy. According to that study: A first-round RT-PCR of the TCR CDR3 used the HTBI primer set.

This clonotype originated in a woman younger than 45 with Graves disease. The chain has TRBV7-2 and TRBJ1-2; D not certain. The sample consisted of peripheral blood mononuclear cells (PBMCs), taken at new diagnosis, from a patient treated with antithyroid drugs. CDR3 amino acids: CASSLAEGLTYGYTF. CDR3 nucleotides: TGTGCCAGCAGCTTAGCGGAGGGTTTAACGTATGGCTACACCTTC.